Listed below are T cell receptor beta chains from one sample, sequenced in a study of blood T cells in healthy people across ages. One entry per CDR3 protein results from TCRdb running MiXCR on the 5' RACE reads. The sample has 630,000 or so distinct CDR3 sequences, about 30% seen once; the top ten hold about a sixth. The sequenced sample was blood. The receptors derive from an elderly woman in good health. Each CDR3 is given with its conserved first and last residue. D genes are given only for firm matches.

>TRBJ1-6|TRBV20-1|TRBD1
CSAITGANSPLHF
>TRBJ2-5|TRBV7-2|TRBD1
CASSVGQGFGTQYF
>TRBJ2-1|TRBV7-8|TRBD2
CASSLLESAGVPNEQFF
>TRBJ1-1|TRBV12-5|.
CASGFGGPGNTEAFF
>TRBJ2-7|TRBV27|TRBD2
CASRYAGGPLYEQYF
>TRBJ2-2|TRBV5-8|.
CASNRFVGSRTGELFF
>TRBJ2-4|TRBV5-1|.
CASSLASGSGVIQYF
>TRBJ1-5|TRBV18|TRBD1
CASSPPGGTGPLSNQPQHF
>TRBJ2-7|TRBV29-1|TRBD1
CSARGDRSSYEQYF
>TRBJ2-2|TRBV28|TRBD2
CASSPLAESTGELFF
>TRBJ2-5|TRBV25-1|TRBD1
CASSARDRGRVETQYF
>TRBJ2-5|TRBV20-1|TRBD2
CSASLAGGFGTQYF
>TRBJ1-1|TRBV5-6|.
CASSFQGRRDTEAFF
>TRBJ1-5|TRBV7-2|.
CASRSGGVGNQPQHF
>TRBJ1-1|TRBV27|.
CASSLSYSPTEAFF
>TRBJ1-1|TRBV16|.
CASSQSRGRAEAFF
>.|TRBV5-5|.
CASGLRRGAVGETQYF
>TRBJ1-6|TRBV20-1|.
CSARATGHSPLHF
>TRBJ2-2|TRBV5-1|TRBD2
CASSLGLAPNTGELFF
>TRBJ1-1|TRBV6-1|.
CASSEIPNTEAFF
>TRBJ1-2|TRBV7-9|.
CASSFGEGGGYTF
>TRBJ1-5|TRBV7-2|TRBD1
CASSLSPQGAGQPQHF
>TRBJ1-4|TRBV7-2|.
CASSSGGAGGEKLFF
>TRBJ2-1|TRBV6-2/TRBV6-3|.
CASSYSGRVGNEQFF